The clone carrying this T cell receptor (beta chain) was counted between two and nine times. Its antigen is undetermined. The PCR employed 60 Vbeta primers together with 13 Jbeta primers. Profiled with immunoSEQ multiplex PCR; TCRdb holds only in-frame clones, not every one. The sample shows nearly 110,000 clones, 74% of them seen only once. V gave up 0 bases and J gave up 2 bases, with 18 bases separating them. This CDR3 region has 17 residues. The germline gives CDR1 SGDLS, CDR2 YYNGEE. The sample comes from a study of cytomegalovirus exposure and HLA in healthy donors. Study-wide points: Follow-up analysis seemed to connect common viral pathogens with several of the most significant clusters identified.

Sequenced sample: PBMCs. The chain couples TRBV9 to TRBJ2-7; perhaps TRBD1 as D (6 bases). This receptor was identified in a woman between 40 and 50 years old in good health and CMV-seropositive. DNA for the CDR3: TGTGCCAGCAGCGTAGAGGGGGATGGGGTTAGTGCCTACGAGCAGTACTTC. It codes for CASSVEGDGVSAYEQYF.